The following is a TCR beta chain sequence with its context. Its target is unknown. V gave up 7 bases and J gave up 7 bases, with 22 bases separating them. Germline V CDR1 and CDR2: SQVTM, ANQGSEA. The CDR3 length is 14 residues. This specimen belongs to a study of CD8 T cells in Susac syndrome. An amount of RNA that ranged from roughly 0.5 to 1 ug was reverse transcribed with random hexamers. A single record per CDR3 protein comes from TCRdb applying MiXCR to the immunoSEQ multiplex PCR reads. This sample has about 150,000 distinct CDR3 sequences, with over 85% found just once. CD8+ and CD4+ T cells circulating in blood were sequenced for TCR beta. The CD8+ and CD4+ T cells were isolated magnetically using a negative isolation approach, whereas the TEMRA cells were enriched by FACS. Study-wide findings and caveats: The number of individuals included in the study's TCR sequencing and HLA analysis was acknowledged as relatively small.

Sample: CD8+ T cells from PBMCs. This TCR came from a human donor with multiple sclerosis. The chain carries TRBV29-1 and TRBJ2-5; tentatively, D is TRBD1 (6 bases). Here the CDR3 DNA reads TGCAGCGCCTTGGGGGCAGACCCACGGGTGACCCAGTACTTC. Translation: CSALGADPRVTQYF.